These 24 T cell receptor beta chains originate from one sample sequenced in a study of blood T cell repertoires in COVID-19. Some clones are missing from TCRdb's copy, which holds only in-frame ones; the method was immunoSEQ multiplex PCR. The profile shows 200,000 or so clones, roughly 80% of them singletons. Material for sequencing was peripheral blood. Receptor source: a woman younger than 45 with acute or convalescent COVID-19.

This clone was recorded at least ten times. The J gene is TRBJ1-6, the V gene TRBV9; no firm D call. This CDR3 contains 14 residues. V lost 1 base and J 6 bases, leaving 8 bases between the germline ends. Germline lookup yields CDR1 SGDLS and CDR2 YYNGEE. DNA of the CDR3: TGTGCCAGCAGCGTATCAGGTGCTAATTCACCCCTCCACTTT. This encodes CASSVSGANSPLHF.

J is TRBJ1-5 and V is TRBV6-1; a possible D gene is TRBD1 (6 bases). CDR1 and CDR2 from the germline V gene are MNHNS and SASEGT. CDR3 length: 14 amino acids. V was clipped by 5 bases and J by 6 bases, with 14 bases between them. The CDR3 loop is CASSYQGSVQPQHF. CDR3 bases: TGTGCCAGCAGTTATCAGGGGAGTGTTCAGCCCCAGCATTTT.

The chain recombines TRBV7-8 with TRBJ1-5; D remains ambiguous. Trimming removed 0 bases at V and 5 bases at J, with 17 bases between. The CDR3 loop spans 17 amino acids. Germline CDR1 and CDR2: SGHVS and FQNEAQ. CDR3 coding DNA: TGTGCCAGCAGCTTAGCGCTCCTAGGGAGGCTTTATCAGCCCCAGCATTTT. Translating it yields CASSLALLGRLYQPQHF.

The chain uses TRBV9 and TRBJ2-1; TRBD1 aligns across 9 bases. Germline V CDR1 and CDR2: SGDLS, YYNGEE. After removal of 0 bases from V and 5 bases from J, the junction contained 3 bases not matched to a gene. The CDR3 covers 15 residues. The CDR3 loop reads CASSVGYRGHNEQFF. In DNA, the CDR3 is TGTGCCAGCAGCGTAGGGTACAGGGGGCACAATGAGCAGTTCTTC.

The J gene is TRBJ1-6, the V gene TRBV30; 8 bases are shared with TRBD1. Germline CDR1 reads GTSNPN; CDR2 reads SVGIG (reference sequence). CDR3 length equals 13 residues. The V segment lost 5 bases and the J segment 6 bases; nucleotides outside the gene matches: 3. CDR3: CAWGGQGNSPLHF. In DNA form, the CDR3 reads TGTGCCTGGGGTGGACAGGGTAATTCACCCCTCCACTTT.

This chain links TRBV15 with TRBJ1-2; 9 bases map to TRBD1. Unmatched junction bases numbered 9, after V lost 2 bases and J lost 8 bases. The germline V gene encodes CDR1 LNHNV and CDR2 YYDKDF (reference sequence). CDR3 length: 15 amino acids. The CDR3 reads CATSRSGQGLGGYTF. The CDR3 DNA sequence: TGTGCCACCAGCAGATCGGGACAGGGACTAGGGGGCTACACCTTC.

This sequence joins TRBV5-1 and TRBJ1-2, with 7 bases aligning to TRBD1. The germline V gene has CDR1 SGHRS and CDR2 YFSETQ. This CDR3 is 14 amino acids long. V shed 5 bases, J shed 2 bases, and the junction held 6 bases outside the gene matches. The CDR3 DNA reads as TGCGCCAGCAGTCCGCTGACAGGGAACTATGGCTACACCTTC. The encoded protein is CASSPLTGNYGYTF.

The rearrangement joins TRBV7-6 to TRBJ2-2; TRBD1 aligns across 10 bases. Germline-derived CDR1 and CDR2 are SGHVS and FNYEAQ. The V and J ends lost 5 bases and 6 bases, in that order; junction bases with no gene match: 9. This CDR3 has 16 amino acids. In DNA, the CDR3 is TGTGCCAGCAGCCCGAGTACTGGACAGGGGGCCGGGGAGCTGTTTTTT. Amino acid sequence: CASSPSTGQGAGELFF.

The chain is built from TRBV28 and TRBJ1-4; D call uncertain. CDR3 length equals 10 residues. Germline CDR1 and CDR2: MDHEN and SYDVKM. In nucleotides, the CDR3 is TGTGTCTGCGGGAATGAAAAACTGTTTTTT. Translation gives CVCGNEKLFF.

CDR3 coding DNA: TGTGCCAGCAGTTACCGGGTATGGGTATCGAACACTGAAGCTTTCTTT. Its protein is CASSYRVWVSNTEAFF. V and J are TRBV6-2 or TRBV6-3 and TRBJ1-1, with D unresolved. Looked up from germline, CDR1 is MNHEY and CDR2 is SVGEGT. V lost 2 bases, J lost 1 base, and 14 bases lay in between. This CDR3 spans 16 amino acids.

This clone was counted once. The chain joins TRBV2 to TRBJ1-2; maybe TRBD1 (5 bases). The CDR3 has 15 residues. V dropped 2 bases and J dropped 3 bases, with 13 bases sitting between them. Germline CDR1 reads SNHLY; CDR2 reads FYNNEI. The CDR3, as DNA: TGTGCCAGCAGTGAACATCAGGGTTTATACTATGGCTACACCTTC. Translation gives CASSEHQGLYYGYTF.

The genes are TRBV6-2 or TRBV6-3 and TRBJ2-7; 7 bases align to TRBD2. CDR1 and CDR2 (germline): MNHEY, SVGEGT. The CDR3 consists of 14 residues. V trimming: 2 bases; J trimming: 3 bases; junction bases outside the gene matches: 4. The DNA for the CDR3 is TGTGCCAGCAGTTACGCTAGCGGCCGCTACGAGCAGTACTTC. Protein sequence: CASSYASGRYEQYF.

The rearrangement links TRBV5-5 to TRBJ1-1, with D possibly matching TRBD1 (5 bases). Germline V gene sequence: CDR1 SGHKS, CDR2 YYEKEE (reference sequence). This CDR3 is built from 14 residues. Between the trimmed V and J ends, which lost 0 bases and 4 bases, there was a span of 10 bases. The CDR3 loop reads CASSLAGQGTEAFF. CDR3 coding DNA: TGTGCCAGCAGCTTGGCCGGGCAGGGCACTGAAGCTTTCTTT.

The chain carries TRBV5-1 and TRBJ2-6; 8 bases match TRBD1. Unmatched junction bases numbered 6, after V lost 4 bases and J lost 0 bases. Germline CDR1 is SGHRS and CDR2 is YFSETQ. CDR3 length: 17 residues. The CDR3 DNA is TGCGCCAGCAGCCCCGGACAGGGTGGCTCTGGGGCCAACGTCCTGACTTTC. Its translation is CASSPGQGGSGANVLTF.

The genes are TRBV28 and TRBJ1-4, with 8 bases fitting TRBD1. The CDR3 consists of 17 residues. Per the germline V gene, CDR1 is MDHEN and CDR2 is SYDVKM. V gave up 6 bases and J gave up 2 bases; unmatched junction bases: 11. In DNA, the CDR3 is TGTGCCAGCAGCGGACAGGGTGTTTTGGGGACTAATGAAAAACTGTTTTTT. Residues: CASSGQGVLGTNEKLFF.

The chain uses TRBV5-4 and TRBJ2-7; the match to TRBD2 covers 7 bases. Germline values: CDR1 SGHNT, CDR2 YYREEE (reference sequence). V was clipped by 4 bases and J by 5 bases; unmatched bases: 6. The CDR3 loop spans 13 amino acids. The CDR3 DNA sequence: TGTGCCAGCAGCCCCGCGGGGAGGGACGAGCAGTACTTC. Its protein product is CASSPAGRDEQYF. Combining the CDR3 with reference TRBV5-4 and TRBJ2-7 gives the whole variable domain ETGVTQSPTHLIKTRGQQVTLRCSSQSGHNTVSWYQQALGQGPQFIFQYYREEENGRGNFPPRFSGLQFPNYSSELNVNALELDDSALYLCASSPAGRDEQYFGPGTRLTVT.

The CDR3 DNA follows: TGCGCCAGCAGCCTGTCGGGTGGAGCGACACCCCTCCACTTT. Translated: CASSLSGGATPLHF. The chain couples TRBV5-1 to TRBJ1-6; no clear D. CDR1 and CDR2 (germline): SGHRS, YFSETQ. Between the trimmed V and J ends, which lost 4 bases and 11 bases, there was a span of 16 bases. This CDR3 has 14 amino acids.

The chain uses TRBV9 and TRBJ1-6; 8 positions agree with TRBD1. CDR1 is SGDLS, CDR2 YYNGEE, per germline. Unmatched junction bases numbered 5, after V lost 0 bases and J lost 0 bases. The length of the CDR3 is 18 residues. The CDR3: CASSVGPGTGSYNSPLHF. CDR3 sequence (DNA): TGTGCCAGCAGCGTAGGCCCCGGGACAGGCTCCTATAATTCACCCCTCCACTTT. Based on the CDR3 plus reference TRBV9 and TRBJ1-6, the full variable domain is DSGVTQTPKHLITATGQRVTLRCSPRSGDLSVYWYQQSLDQGLQFLIQYYNGEERAKGNILERFSAQQFPDLHSELNLSSLELGDSALYFCASSVGPGTGSYNSPLHFGNGTRLTVT.

This clone was seen a few times. The chain joins TRBV3-1 (or the pseudogene TRBV3-2) to TRBJ1-2, with 9 nucleotides matching TRBD1. Germline CDR1 is LGHDT and CDR2 is YNNKEL (reference sequence). The J segment lost 4 bases and the V segment lost 1 base, leaving 4 bases of the junction unmatched. There are 15 residues in the CDR3. The CDR3 spells CASSQVGTGSYGYTF. The CDR3 DNA follows: TGTGCCAGCAGCCAAGTCGGGACAGGGTCCTATGGCTACACCTTC.

CDR3 residues: CASSRASGITWEQYF. The CDR3 nucleotides read TGTGCCAGCAGCCGAGCCTCCGGGATCACGTGGGAGCAGTACTTC. The chain employs TRBV3-1 (or the pseudogene TRBV3-2) and TRBJ2-7, with D possibly being TRBD2 (5 bases). The V and J ends lost 4 bases and 7 bases respectively, with 20 bases between them. The CDR3 sequence is 15 residues long. CDR1 and CDR2 from the germline V gene are LGHDT and YNNKEL (reference sequence).

The V and J genes are TRBV3-1 (or the pseudogene TRBV3-2) and TRBJ2-2, with D perhaps TRBD1 (6 bases). Germline values: CDR1 LGHDT, CDR2 YNNKEL (reference sequence). Trimming removed 6 bases at V and 6 bases at J, with 20 bases between. The CDR3 consists of 16 residues. Here the CDR3 reads CASRPSTGEVPGELFF. As DNA, the CDR3 is TGTGCCAGCAGACCTTCGACAGGAGAGGTTCCCGGGGAGCTGTTTTTT.

The rearrangement links TRBV7-8 to TRBJ2-2; a possible D gene is TRBD2 (6 bases). The V and J ends lost 5 bases and 2 bases respectively, with 18 bases between them. CDR1 and CDR2 from the germline V gene are SGHVS and FQNEAQ. The CDR3 contains 17 residues. In nucleotides, the CDR3 is TGTGCCAGCAGCGGATACCGGGACTTCAGAAACACCGGGGAGCTGTTTTTT. Translation: CASSGYRDFRNTGELFF.

The V call is TRBV6-5, the J call TRBJ1-1; possible D gene TRBD1, 5 bases. CDR1 MNHEY and CDR2 SVGAGI come from the germline V gene. Between the trimmed V and J ends, which lost 2 bases and 1 base, there was a span of 8 bases. The CDR3 is 14 amino acids. CDR3 protein: CASSYGAPNTEAFF. Here the CDR3 DNA reads TGTGCCAGCAGTTACGGGGCGCCGAACACTGAAGCTTTCTTT.

This clone was seen more than once but under ten times. The chain uses TRBV27 and TRBJ1-2; 7 positions match TRBD1. Per germline, CDR1 MNHEY and CDR2 SMNVEV (reference sequence). The CDR3 totals 13 residues. V was pared by 3 bases and J by 4 bases, with 2 bases of the junction left unmatched. The DNA for the CDR3 is TGTGCCAGCAGTTTGACAGGGACCTATGGCTACACCTTC. Its protein product is CASSLTGTYGYTF.